This T cell receptor (gamma chain) derives from a study of γδ T cells in repeated Plasmodium falciparum infection. Study context: Each infection was followed by sampling at 21 days, plus baseline and some pre-infection draws.

TCRdb re-called the multiplex PCR reads through CATT. The profile shows about 15,000 gamma-chain clones, roughly 1.7% of them singletons. This clone was seen repeatedly, ten times or more. TCRdb has a much larger clone's protein, which differs at residue 5 from the translation of this DNA, likely because of a read error; what is shown is the protein translated from the DNA. The sample contains more than one DNA sequence encoding this CDR3. The sequencing input was gamma-delta T cells from blood. The TCR comes from a pool of human donors (malaria-infected and uninfected, not separated).

The CDR3 coding sequence is TGTGCCTTGTGGGGGGGATATAAGAAACTCTTT. Amino acids: CALWGGYKKLF. The chain employs TRGV9 and TRGJ1 or TRGJ2. TCRdb offers no J gene call, so here the DNA was matched to germline to obtain one. CDR3 size: 11 residues. Germline V gives CDR1 GITISATS, CDR2 ISYDGTV (reference sequence). Losses at the gene ends were 5 bases for V and 7 bases for J; bases not matched to a gene: 5.